Presented here are 22 T cell receptor beta chains from one specimen sequenced in a study of shared clonotypes between healthy human individuals. Produced via immunoSEQ multiplex PCR; TCRdb's table is partial and in-frame only. The sample consists of about 1.5 million clones, nearly 99% of them appearing once. The sample comprised naive CD4+ T cells sorted from blood. Subset noted: CD45RA+ positively selected. These receptors came from a man aged 25 to 40 in good health.

This clone was detected only a few times. This chain uses TRBV6-5 with TRBJ1-5; 8 bases fit TRBD1. This CDR3 contains 14 residues. CDR1 and CDR2 (germline): MNHEY, SVGAGI. J gave up 8 bases and V 4 bases, and 7 bases lay outside the gene matches. Here the CDR3 DNA reads TGTGCCAGCAGTTCCCGACAGGGGATAAAGCCCCAGCATTTT. Protein sequence: CASSSRQGIKPQHF.

This sequence joins TRBV15 and TRBJ2-5; possible D gene TRBD2, 6 bases. The germline gives CDR1 LNHNV, CDR2 YYDKDF (reference sequence). The CDR3 contains 16 residues. The ends were cut back, 1 base at V and 2 bases at J, with 14 bases in the middle. Here the CDR3 reads CATSRGPGLHQETQYF. The CDR3 nucleotides are TGTGCCACCAGCAGAGGTCCGGGACTGCATCAAGAGACCCAGTACTTC.

V gene TRBV30 combines with J gene TRBJ2-5; D call uncertain. This CDR3 spans 12 amino acids. Germline V gene sequence: CDR1 GTSNPN, CDR2 SVGIG (reference sequence). V lost 4 bases, J lost 6 bases, and 12 bases lay in between. CDR3 coding DNA: TGTGCCTGGAATCTAGGGCCAAAGACCCAGTACTTC. Its protein product is CAWNLGPKTQYF.

This clone appeared a single time. The chain recombines TRBV6-5 with TRBJ2-2; D is perhaps TRBD1 (5 bases). CDR1 is MNHEY, CDR2 SVGAGI, per germline. V lost 6 bases and J 0 bases, leaving 8 bases between the germline ends. This CDR3 is built from 14 residues. This chain's CDR3 is CASRGAANTGELFF. In nucleotides, the CDR3 is TGTGCCAGCAGAGGGGCCGCGAACACCGGGGAGCTGTTTTTT.

The rearrangement links TRBV7-9 to TRBJ2-1; tentative D call: TRBD2 (5 bases). CDR1 SEHNR and CDR2 FQNEAQ come from the germline V gene (reference sequence). The CDR3 is 14 amino acids. Trimming stripped 5 bases from V and 1 base from J, with 9 bases between. CDR3 region: CASSPTNSYNEQFF. The DNA for the CDR3 is TGTGCCAGCAGCCCGACTAATTCCTACAATGAGCAGTTCTTC.

The V gene is TRBV4-1, the J gene TRBJ2-3; 7 bases agree with TRBD2. The V gene end was trimmed by 4 bases and the J gene end by 2 bases; junction bases not matched to a gene: 9. Germline-derived CDR1 and CDR2 are MGHRA and YSYEKL. The CDR3 sequence is 16 residues long. CDR3 in amino acids: CASSLLGAGNTDTQYF. The CDR3 coding sequence is TGCGCCAGCAGCCTCCTCGGAGCGGGGAACACAGATACGCAGTATTTT.

The chain couples TRBV27 to TRBJ1-2; unclear D gene. The germline gives CDR1 MNHEY, CDR2 SMNVEV (reference sequence). The ends were cut back, 5 bases at V and 4 bases at J, with 14 bases in the middle. This CDR3 region has 14 residues. The CDR3 loop is CASSIFSQGYGYTF. As DNA, the CDR3 is TGTGCCAGCAGTATTTTTAGCCAAGGCTATGGCTACACCTTC.

The chain carries TRBV28 and TRBJ2-5; 9 bases map to TRBD1. This CDR3 is built from 16 residues. The germline V gene has CDR1 MDHEN and CDR2 SYDVKM. V gave up 3 bases and J gave up 3 bases; unmatched junction bases: 8. Here the CDR3 reads CASSFVQGAVEETQYF. As DNA, the CDR3 is TGTGCCAGCAGTTTCGTACAGGGGGCGGTAGAAGAGACCCAGTACTTC.

This clone was seen only once. V and J are TRBV29-1 and TRBJ2-2; possibly TRBD1 for D (6 bases). The V gene lost 6 bases and the J gene lost 6 bases, with 17 bases spanning the gap. CDR3 length: 14 amino acids. Germline CDR1 reads SQVTM; CDR2 reads ANQGSEA. The CDR3 sequence is CSVSDRAHPGELFF. The CDR3 bases are TGCAGCGTGTCGGACAGAGCCCATCCCGGGGAGCTGTTTTTT.

The rearrangement links TRBV6-1 to TRBJ2-7; 7 nucleotides match TRBD1. CDR1 and CDR2 from the germline V gene are MNHNS and SASEGT. V dropped 7 bases and J dropped 6; count of bases not matched to a gene: 15. CDR3 size: 15 residues. CDR3 in DNA: TGTGCCAGCATTCCGACAGGGCGAGCTCTTGGCGAGCAGTACTTC. This translates into CASIPTGRALGEQYF.

This chain connects TRBV5-1 to TRBJ2-1; D not certain. Germline CDR1 SGHRS, CDR2 YFSETQ. This CDR3 contains 12 residues. V was shortened by 4 bases and J by 6 bases, with 8 bases between the two germline ends. CDR3 DNA: TGCGCCAGCAGCGACCCGGGCAATGAGCAGTTCTTC. Residues: CASSDPGNEQFF. Full variable domain (rest looked up from reference TRBV5-1 and TRBJ2-1): KAGVTQTPRYLIKTRGQQVTLSCSPISGHRSVSWYQQTPGQGLQFLFEYFSETQRNKGNFPGRFSGRQFSNSRSEMNVSTLELGDSALYLCASSDPGNEQFFGPGTRLTVL.

This clone was seen only once. This rearrangement joins TRBV25-1 to TRBJ1-3; D is unclear. Trimming took 6 bases from V and 4 from J, leaving 16 bases between them. In germline, CDR1 is MGHDK, CDR2 SYGVNS. The CDR3 covers 15 residues. Here the CDR3 DNA reads TGTGCCAGCAGCCGCCCGGATCTGCAAGGAAACACCATATATTTT. Protein product: CASSRPDLQGNTIYF.

The CDR3 sequence is CASRGQRGRTDTQYF. CDR3 bases: TGTGCCAGCAGGGGCCAGCGAGGTCGAACAGATACGCAGTATTTT. V gene TRBV2 combines with J gene TRBJ2-3; D not resolved. The ends were cut back, 6 bases at V and 3 bases at J, with 16 bases in the middle. This CDR3 has 15 amino acids. Germline CDR1 is SNHLY and CDR2 is FYNNEI.

The V call is TRBV11-3, the J call TRBJ2-7, with 8 nucleotides matching TRBD1. CDR3 length: 15 residues. Germline V gives CDR1 SGHNT, CDR2 YENEEA. V lost 4 bases, J lost 0 bases, and 5 bases stayed unmatched. The CDR3 DNA reads TGTGCCAGCAGCTCCAGGACAGGGAGCTCCTACGAGCAGTACTTC. Its protein product is CASSSRTGSSYEQYF.

In this sample, this clone turned up once. The V call is TRBV5-8, the J call TRBJ1-2; D is possibly TRBD1 (5 bases). CDR1 SGHTS and CDR2 YDEGEE come from the germline V gene. Trimming removed 0 bases at V and 8 bases at J, with 17 bases between. The CDR3 extends over 15 amino acids. For the CDR3, the DNA is TGTGCCAGCAGCTTGGTGCAGGGCGGTTCGGGGGGCTACACCTTC. As protein: CASSLVQGGSGGYTF.

The chain combines TRBV7-6 with TRBJ1-1; D possibly corresponds to TRBD1 (6 bases). Germline V CDR1 and CDR2: SGHVS, FNYEAQ. The CDR3 covers 17 residues. V lost 2 bases and J lost 0, with 16 bases in between. CDR3 DNA: TGTGCCAGCAGCTTAATTGGGGGCGCCGGTGTGAACACTGAAGCTTTCTTT. Protein: CASSLIGGAGVNTEAFF.

V is TRBV29-1 and J is TRBJ2-7; 10 bases map to TRBD2. The CDR3 spans 16 residues. Trimming took 4 bases from V and 0 from J; bases not matched to a gene: 9. Germline V gene data show CDR1 as SQVTM and CDR2 as ANQGSEA. CDR3 sequence: CSVVILAGLSSYEQYF. CDR3 nucleotides: TGCAGCGTTGTGATACTAGCGGGGTTGAGCTCCTACGAGCAGTACTTC.

The chain joins TRBV2 to TRBJ2-1; D gene ambiguous. Germline V CDR1 and CDR2: SNHLY, FYNNEI. The CDR3 consists of 14 residues. Trimming removed 2 bases at V and 5 bases at J, with 10 bases between. The CDR3: CASSEFGQHNEQFF. The CDR3 coding sequence is TGTGCCAGCAGTGAATTCGGCCAGCACAATGAGCAGTTCTTC.

Concerning this clone: Other DNA sequences in the same sample also yield this CDR3. The V call is TRBV10-3, the J call TRBJ2-1; D possibly corresponds to TRBD1 (6 bases). Per the germline V gene, CDR1 is ENHRY and CDR2 is SYGVKD. The V end was cut by 5 bases, the J end by 2 bases, with 10 bases between. This CDR3 has 14 residues. Here the CDR3 reads CAISPGTTYNEQFF. CDR3 coding DNA: TGTGCCATCAGTCCGGGGACAACCTACAATGAGCAGTTCTTC.

V usage is TRBV5-1 and J usage is TRBJ2-1; 10 bases agree with TRBD2. The junction had 5 bases not matched to a gene; V was cut back by 4 bases and J by 4 bases. CDR3 length: 15 amino acids. Germline V gene sequence: CDR1 SGHRS, CDR2 YFSETQ. CDR3 nucleotides: TGCGCCAGCAGCCCGGGACTAGCGCCTTACAATGAGCAGTTCTTC. Its protein is CASSPGLAPYNEQFF.

The V call is TRBV29-1, the J call TRBJ1-2; maybe TRBD1 (6 bases). The CDR3 loop spans 11 amino acids. Germline loops: CDR1 SQVTM, CDR2 ANQGSEA. As DNA, the CDR3 is TGCATGTCTGCAGGGGACTATGGCTACACCTTC. This translates into CMSAGDYGYTF.

This chain connects TRBV2 to TRBJ1-5; maybe TRBD1 (6 bases). The CDR3 runs 15 residues. The ends were cut back, 6 bases at V and 2 bases at J, with 14 bases in the middle. Germline assignment: CDR1 SNHLY and CDR2 FYNNEI. The CDR3 reads CASSGDRQGNQPQHF. CDR3 DNA: TGTGCCAGCAGCGGAGATAGACAGGGCAATCAGCCCCAGCATTTT.